Listed below are T cell receptor beta chains from one sample, sequenced in a study of cytomegalovirus exposure and HLA in healthy donors. Only in-frame clones appear in the TCRdb table, and some are missing; sequencing was by immunoSEQ multiplex PCR. The sample records 99,000 or so clones, around four fifths being singletons. Sequencing was done on a sample of PBMCs. Every receptor here comes from a woman between 40 and 50 years old in good health and CMV-seronegative. Both conserved end residues are part of each CDR3. A D gene is named only where the DNA matches it firmly.

D gene,J gene,V gene,CDR3 protein
TRBD1,TRBJ1-4,TRBV10-2,CASKGDRNEKLFF
-,TRBJ2-3,TRBV29-1,CSALDIASTDTQYF
-,TRBJ2-7,TRBV10-2,CASRALSYEQYF
TRBD1,TRBJ2-7,TRBV9,CASSPWDRNYEQYF
TRBD2,-,TRBV9,CASSVGGLGFEQYF
-,TRBJ1-4,TRBV7-6,CASSSLRRGRVSGGEKLFF
TRBD2,TRBJ2-2,TRBV7-3,CASSFTSGNTGELFF
-,TRBJ2-1,TRBV7-9,CSSTWGGHEQFF
TRBD1,TRBJ2-5,TRBV11-1,CASSFRDREETQYF
-,TRBJ2-5,TRBV2,CASTQRYAGIETQYF
TRBD1,TRBJ2-7,TRBV28,CASSPGTGVISEQYF
-,TRBJ1-6,TRBV11-2,CASSLDFVGGGEDSPLHF
TRBD1,TRBJ1-2,TRBV4-2,CASSQLAGTGREGGGYTF
TRBD1,TRBJ1-1,TRBV7-9,CASSPGQVYTEAFF
TRBD1,TRBJ2-3,TRBV2,CASSYTPGQGRLQPQYF
-,TRBJ1-4,TRBV5-1,CASSSNTGGGEKLFF
TRBD1,TRBJ1-1,TRBV5-6,CASSFQTGTNTEAFF
-,TRBJ2-1,TRBV9,CASSVSGQYNEQFF
-,TRBJ2-1,TRBV5-1,CASSLPARGPSEQFF
-,TRBJ1-1,TRBV5-5,CASSFREMNTEAFF
-,TRBJ2-5,TRBV18,CASSPGAHETQYF
TRBD1,TRBJ1-1,TRBV5-4,CASSNLGQVFAEAFF
-,TRBJ1-1,TRBV30,CAWSVFFKGCSAFF
-,TRBJ1-1,TRBV28,CASSLNSGQQAFF
TRBD2,TRBJ2-1,TRBV13,CASSSQLAASYNEQFF
-,TRBJ2-3,TRBV25-1,CASRAGSGSTDTQYF
TRBD1,-,TRBV28,CASSRDRGYEQYF
TRBD1,TRBJ2-1,TRBV6-4,CASSADRGPYNEQFF
-,TRBJ2-1,TRBV6-6,CASTPLRSSYNEQFF
-,TRBJ2-7,TRBV10-1,CASGGLTKTTSSRNEQYF
TRBD1,TRBJ1-5,TRBV2,CASSFQGARGPQHF
-,TRBJ2-1,TRBV19,CVLLGLEYNEQFF
TRBD2,TRBJ2-3,TRBV7-9,CASSPTSGRRADTQYF
-,TRBJ1-1,TRBV13,CASSLAELNTEAFF
-,TRBJ2-4,TRBV5-6,CASSLVTEMNIQYF
TRBD1,TRBJ2-3,TRBV6-5,CASRNRGLGADTQYF
-,TRBJ2-7,TRBV7-9,CSSSSKGGVSYEQYF
-,TRBJ2-4,TRBV4-1,CASSQEQGRAKNIQYF
-,TRBJ2-3,TRBV9,CASSEKDSGSTDTQYF
-,TRBJ2-1,TRBV7-9,CASSNTSVFYNEQFF
TRBD2,TRBJ2-1,TRBV5-4,CASSDATSGNEQFF
TRBD1,TRBJ1-5,TRBV28,CASNQDRYQPQHF
TRBD1,TRBJ2-1,TRBV28,CASTPLTTGTGGFDEQFF
-,TRBJ1-2,TRBV9,CASTISPRMDGYTF
-,TRBJ2-7,TRBV2,CASSEANAGSYEQYF
-,TRBJ2-3,TRBV7-9,CASSLDVGVLDTQYF
TRBD1,TRBJ2-4,TRBV7-2,CASSLGGTGKNIQYF
-,TRBJ1-1,TRBV10-3,CAISEGGNTEAFF
-,TRBJ2-5,TRBV13,CASTTAKETQYF
TRBD2,TRBJ2-1,TRBV27,CASSLVTSGRPNEQFF
TRBD1,TRBJ2-1,TRBV5-1,CASSSGTGVLADNEQFF
-,TRBJ1-2,TRBV2,CASTGQSYGYTF
-,TRBJ1-1,TRBV6-5,CASSMGGGLTEAFF
TRBD1,TRBJ2-1,TRBV7-9,CASSFGTGSYNEQFF
TRBD1,TRBJ2-2,TRBV10-1,CASSDFAGQGGTGELFF